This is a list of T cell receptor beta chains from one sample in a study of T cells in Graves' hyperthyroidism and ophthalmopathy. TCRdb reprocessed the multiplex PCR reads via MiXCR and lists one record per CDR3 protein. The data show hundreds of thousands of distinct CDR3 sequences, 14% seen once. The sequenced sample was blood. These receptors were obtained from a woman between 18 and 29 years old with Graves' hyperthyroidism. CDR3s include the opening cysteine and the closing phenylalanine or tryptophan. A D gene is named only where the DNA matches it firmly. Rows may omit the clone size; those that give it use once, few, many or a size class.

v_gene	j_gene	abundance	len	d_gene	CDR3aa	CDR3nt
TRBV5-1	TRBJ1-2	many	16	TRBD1	CASSSSPGQINYGYTF	TGCGCCAGCAGCTCTTCCCCGGGACAGATTAACTATGGCTACACCTTC
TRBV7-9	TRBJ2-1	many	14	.	CASSQTQGHNEQFF	TGTGCCAGCAGCCAGACGCAGGGGCACAATGAGCAGTTCTTC
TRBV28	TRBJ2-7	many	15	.	CASSLPGVRGSEQYF	TGTGCCAGCAGTTTACCCGGTGTGCGCGGAAGCGAGCAGTACTTC
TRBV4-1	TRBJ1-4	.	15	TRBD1	CASSQLRDRGEKLFF	TGCGCCAGCAGCCAACTCCGGGACAGGGGCGAAAAACTGTTTTTT
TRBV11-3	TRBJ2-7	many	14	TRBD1	CASSRDRGAYEQYF	TGTGCCAGCAGCCGAGACAGGGGGGCCTACGAGCAGTACTTC
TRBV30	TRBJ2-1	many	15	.	CAWSHRAIGGNEQFF	TGTGCCTGGAGCCATAGGGCTATTGGAGGGAATGAGCAGTTCTTC
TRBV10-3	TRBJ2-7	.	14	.	CAINSGGFSYEQYF	TGTGCCATCAACTCCGGCGGGTTCTCCTACGAGCAGTACTTC
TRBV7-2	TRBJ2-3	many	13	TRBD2	CAADREATDTQYF	TGTGCCGCAGACCGGGAGGCCACAGATACGCAGTATTTT
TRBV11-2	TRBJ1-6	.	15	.	CASSLWTGGHSPLHF	TGTGCCAGCAGCCTATGGACGGGGGGACATTCACCCCTCCACTTT
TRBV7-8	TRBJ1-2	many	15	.	CASSLGGASNYGYTF	TGTGCCAGCAGCTTAGGGGGGGCCTCTAACTATGGCTACACCTTC
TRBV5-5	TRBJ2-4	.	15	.	CASSLGVVTKNIQYF	TGTGCCAGCAGCTTGGGGGTCGTAACCAAAAACATTCAGTACTTC
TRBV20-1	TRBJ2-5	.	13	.	CSAFVGMRETQYF	TGCAGTGCTTTCGTGGGGATGCGGGAGACCCAGTACTTC
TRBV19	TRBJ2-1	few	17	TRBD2	CATGGPGLAGVVNEQFF	TGTGCCACGGGGGGACCTGGACTAGCGGGAGTCGTAAATGAGCAGTTCTTC
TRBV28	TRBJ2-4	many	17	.	CASSSRDIREAKNIQYF	TGTGCCAGCAGTTCCCGGGACATCCGAGAAGCCAAAAACATTCAGTACTTC
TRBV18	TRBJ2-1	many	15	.	CASSPLVSSYNEQFF	TGTGCCAGCTCACCATTGGTCAGCTCCTACAATGAGCAGTTCTTC
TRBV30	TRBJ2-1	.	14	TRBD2	CAWRGTSLYNEQFF	TGTGCCTGGAGAGGGACTAGCTTGTACAATGAGCAGTTCTTC
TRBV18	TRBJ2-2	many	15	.	CASSPPVAPREELFF	TGTGCCAGCTCACCACCGGTGGCTCCTCGAGAGGAGCTGTTTTTT
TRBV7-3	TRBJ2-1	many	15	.	CASSLSPETYNEQFF	TGTGCCAGCAGCTTAAGTCCAGAAACCTACAATGAGCAGTTCTTC
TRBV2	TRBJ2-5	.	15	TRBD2	CASSEVAGVGETQYF	TGTGCCAGCAGTGAAGTGGCGGGAGTAGGAGAGACCCAGTACTTC
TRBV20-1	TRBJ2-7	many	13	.	CSAIRDSRYEQYF	TGCAGTGCAATCCGGGACTCGAGATACGAGCAGTACTTC
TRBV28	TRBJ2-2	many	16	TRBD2	CASIESAGGNSGELFF	TGTGCCAGCATCGAATCAGCGGGAGGGAACTCCGGGGAGCTGTTTTTT
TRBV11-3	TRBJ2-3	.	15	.	CASSFMAFRTDTQYF	TGTGCCAGCAGCTTTATGGCTTTCCGCACAGATACGCAGTATTTT
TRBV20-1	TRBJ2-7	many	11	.	CSAYRSYEQYF	TGCAGTGCTTACAGGTCCTACGAGCAGTACTTC
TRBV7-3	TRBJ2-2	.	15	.	CASSVATSQRRELFF	TGTGCCAGCAGCGTAGCTACGAGCCAGCGGCGGGAGCTGTTTTTT
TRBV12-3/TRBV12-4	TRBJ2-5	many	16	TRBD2	CASRIGPAGGSMTQYF	TGTGCCAGCAGGATTGGGCCAGCGGGAGGATCCATGACCCAGTACTTC
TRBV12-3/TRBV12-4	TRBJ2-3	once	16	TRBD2	CASSLAAGGITDTQYF	TGTGCCAGCAGTTTAGCGGCGGGAGGGATCACAGATACGCAGTATTTT
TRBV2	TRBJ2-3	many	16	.	CAGVNRASQGQDTQYF	TGTGCCGGAGTCAATAGGGCCTCCCAAGGCCAAGATACGCAGTATTTT
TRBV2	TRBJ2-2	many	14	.	CASTGGLNTGELFF	TGTGCCAGCACCGGGGGGCTAAACACCGGGGAGCTGTTTTTT
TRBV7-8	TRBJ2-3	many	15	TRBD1	CASSATGQGTDTQYF	TGTGCCAGCAGTGCTACCGGACAGGGAACAGATACGCAGTATTTT
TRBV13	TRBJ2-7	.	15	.	CASSVDHSEGVEQYF	TGTGCCAGCAGCGTAGATCACAGCGAAGGGGTCGAGCAGTACTTC
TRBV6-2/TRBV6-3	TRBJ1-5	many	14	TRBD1	CASRGQGAGQPQHF	TGTGCCAGCAGGGGACAGGGGGCAGGGCAGCCCCAGCATTTT
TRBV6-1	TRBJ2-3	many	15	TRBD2	CASSWGLEGTDTQYF	TGTGCCAGCAGTTGGGGACTAGAGGGCACAGATACGCAGTATTTT
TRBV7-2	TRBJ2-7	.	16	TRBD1	CASSLATRQGGYEQYF	TGTGCCAGCAGCTTAGCGACTAGACAGGGGGGCTACGAGCAGTACTTC
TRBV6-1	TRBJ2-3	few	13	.	CASRVVFTDTQYF	TGTGCCAGCAGGGTAGTTTTCACAGATACGCAGTATTTT
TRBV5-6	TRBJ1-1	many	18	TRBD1	CASSFRASGTGGDTEAFF	TGTGCCAGCAGCTTCAGGGCCTCCGGGACAGGGGGCGACACTGAAGCTTTCTTT
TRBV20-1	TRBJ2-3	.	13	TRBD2	CSGGGGSTDTQYF	TGCAGCGGCGGGGGGGGCTCCACAGATACGCAGTATTTT
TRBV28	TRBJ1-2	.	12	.	CASSFTLYGYTF	TGTGCCAGCAGTTTTACCCTCTATGGCTACACCTTC
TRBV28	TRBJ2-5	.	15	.	CASSFRGPFRETQYF	TGTGCCAGCAGTTTCAGGGGCCCGTTTCGGGAGACCCAGTACTTC
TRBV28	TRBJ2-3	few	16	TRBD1	CASSSGTGLYTDTQYF	TGTGCCAGCAGTTCTGGGACAGGGCTCTACACAGATACGCAGTATTTT
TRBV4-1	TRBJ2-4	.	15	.	CASSQMGLAKNIQYF	TGCGCCAGCAGCCAGATGGGACTAGCCAAAAACATTCAGTACTTC
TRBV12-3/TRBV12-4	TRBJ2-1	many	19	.	CASSLEERVRDTIHNEQFF	TGTGCCAGCAGTTTAGAAGAACGCGTCAGAGACACGATTCACAATGAGCAGTTCTTC